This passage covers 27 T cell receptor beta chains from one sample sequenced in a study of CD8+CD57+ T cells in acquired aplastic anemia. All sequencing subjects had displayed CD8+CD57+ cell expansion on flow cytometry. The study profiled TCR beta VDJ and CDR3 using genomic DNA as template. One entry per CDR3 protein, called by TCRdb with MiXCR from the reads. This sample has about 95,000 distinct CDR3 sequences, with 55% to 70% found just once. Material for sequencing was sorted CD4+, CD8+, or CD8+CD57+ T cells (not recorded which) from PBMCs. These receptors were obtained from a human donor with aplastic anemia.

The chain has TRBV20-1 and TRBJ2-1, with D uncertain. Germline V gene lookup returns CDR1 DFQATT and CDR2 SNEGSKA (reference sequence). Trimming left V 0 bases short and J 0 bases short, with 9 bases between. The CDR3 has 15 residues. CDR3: CSARDSGYSYNEQFF. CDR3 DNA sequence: TGCAGTGCTAGAGATAGTGGCTACTCCTACAATGAGCAGTTCTTC.

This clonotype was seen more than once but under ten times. The CDR3 DNA reads TGTGCCAGTAGTAGTTCGCTCTACAATGAGCAGTTCTTC. As protein: CASSSSLYNEQFF. The rearrangement joins TRBV19 to TRBJ2-1; D call uncertain. CDR3 length: 13 residues. CDR1 and CDR2 from the germline V gene are LNHDA and SQIVND (reference sequence). The V end lost 4 bases, the J end lost 3 bases, and 7 bases lay between the germline ends.

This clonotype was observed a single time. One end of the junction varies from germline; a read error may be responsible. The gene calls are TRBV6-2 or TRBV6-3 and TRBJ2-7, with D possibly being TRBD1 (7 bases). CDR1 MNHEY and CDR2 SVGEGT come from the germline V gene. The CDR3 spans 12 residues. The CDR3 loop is CASKPQEGALSF. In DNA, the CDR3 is TGTGCCAGCAAACCCCAGGAGGGGGCCTTATCCTTC.

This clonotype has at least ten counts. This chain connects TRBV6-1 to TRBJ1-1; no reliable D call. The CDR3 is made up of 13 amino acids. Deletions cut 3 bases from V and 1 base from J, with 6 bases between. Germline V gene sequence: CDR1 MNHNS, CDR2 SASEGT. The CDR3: CASSEDENTEAFF. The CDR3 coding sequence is TGTGCCAGCAGTGAGGATGAGAACACTGAAGCTTTCTTT.

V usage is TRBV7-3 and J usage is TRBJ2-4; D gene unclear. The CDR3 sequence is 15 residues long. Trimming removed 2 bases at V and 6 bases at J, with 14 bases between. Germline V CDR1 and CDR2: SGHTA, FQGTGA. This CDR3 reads CASSLDITLGNIQYF. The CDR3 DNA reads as TGTGCCAGCAGCTTAGACATAACCCTGGGAAACATTCAGTACTTC.

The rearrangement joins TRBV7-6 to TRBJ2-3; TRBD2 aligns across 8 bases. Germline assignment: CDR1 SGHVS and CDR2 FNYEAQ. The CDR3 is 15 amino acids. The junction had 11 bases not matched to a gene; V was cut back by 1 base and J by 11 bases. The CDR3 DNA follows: TGTGCCAGCAGCTTAGAAGCGGGAGATAACAATGAGCAGTATTTT. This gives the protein CASSLEAGDNNEQYF.

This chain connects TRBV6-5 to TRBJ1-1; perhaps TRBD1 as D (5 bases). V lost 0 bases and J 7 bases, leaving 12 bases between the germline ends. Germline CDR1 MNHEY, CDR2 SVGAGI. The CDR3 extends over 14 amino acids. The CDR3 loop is CASSYSTGRGEAFF. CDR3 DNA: TGTGCCAGCAGTTACTCGACGGGACGGGGTGAAGCTTTCTTT.

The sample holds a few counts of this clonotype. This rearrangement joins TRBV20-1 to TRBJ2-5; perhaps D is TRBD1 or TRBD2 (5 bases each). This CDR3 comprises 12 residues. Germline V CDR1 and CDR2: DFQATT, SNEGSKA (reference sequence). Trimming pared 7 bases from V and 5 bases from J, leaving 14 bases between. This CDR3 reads CSGRTGRETQYF. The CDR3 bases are TGCAGTGGACGTACGGGACGGGAGACCCAGTACTTC.

Here the CDR3 DNA reads TGTGCCAGCAGCTTACAGGCTTATGAGCAGTTCTTC. Its translation: CASSLQAYEQFF. The chain joins TRBV5-6 to TRBJ2-1; possible D gene TRBD1, 5 bases. CDR1 SGHDT and CDR2 YYEEEE come from the germline V gene. Deletions cut 2 bases from V and 8 bases from J, with 8 bases between. The CDR3 runs to 12 residues.

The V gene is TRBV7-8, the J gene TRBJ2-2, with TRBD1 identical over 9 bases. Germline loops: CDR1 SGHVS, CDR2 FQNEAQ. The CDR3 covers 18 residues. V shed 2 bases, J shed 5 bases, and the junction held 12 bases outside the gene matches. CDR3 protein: CASSLFGGGQGRTGELFF. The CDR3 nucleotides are TGTGCCAGCAGCTTATTCGGGGGCGGACAGGGGAGGACCGGGGAGCTGTTTTTT.

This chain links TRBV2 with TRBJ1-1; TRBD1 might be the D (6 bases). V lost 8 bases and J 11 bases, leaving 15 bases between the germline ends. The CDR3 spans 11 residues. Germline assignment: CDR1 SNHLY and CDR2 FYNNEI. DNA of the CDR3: TGTGCCAGCCACAACAGGGAAGAGGCTTTCTTT. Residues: CASHNREEAFF.

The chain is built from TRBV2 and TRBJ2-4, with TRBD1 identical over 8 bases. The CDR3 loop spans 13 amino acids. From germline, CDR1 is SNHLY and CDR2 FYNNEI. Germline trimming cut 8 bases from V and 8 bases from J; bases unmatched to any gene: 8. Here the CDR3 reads CASGDRGGHIQYF. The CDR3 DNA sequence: TGTGCCAGCGGAGACAGGGGAGGACACATTCAGTACTTC.

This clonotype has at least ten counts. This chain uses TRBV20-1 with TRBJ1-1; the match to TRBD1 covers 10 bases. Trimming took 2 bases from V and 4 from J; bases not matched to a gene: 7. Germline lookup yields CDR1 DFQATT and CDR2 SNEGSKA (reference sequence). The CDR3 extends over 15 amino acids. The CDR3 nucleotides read TGCAGTGCTAGAATGGACAGGGGGACCGGCACTGAAGCTTTCTTT. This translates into CSARMDRGTGTEAFF.

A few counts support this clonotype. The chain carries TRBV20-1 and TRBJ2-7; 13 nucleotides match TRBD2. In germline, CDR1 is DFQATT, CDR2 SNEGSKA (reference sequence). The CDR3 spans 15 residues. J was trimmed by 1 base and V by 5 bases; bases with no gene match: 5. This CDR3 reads CSAGGLAGVSYEQYF. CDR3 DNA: TGCAGTGCTGGTGGACTAGCGGGGGTGTCCTACGAGCAGTACTTC.

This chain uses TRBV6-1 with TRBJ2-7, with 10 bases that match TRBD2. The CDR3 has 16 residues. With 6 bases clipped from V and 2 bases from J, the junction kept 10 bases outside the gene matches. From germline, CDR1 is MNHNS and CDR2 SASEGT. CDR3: CASSQEASGGAYEQYF. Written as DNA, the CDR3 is TGTGCCAGCAGCCAAGAGGCTAGCGGGGGCGCCTACGAGCAGTACTTC.

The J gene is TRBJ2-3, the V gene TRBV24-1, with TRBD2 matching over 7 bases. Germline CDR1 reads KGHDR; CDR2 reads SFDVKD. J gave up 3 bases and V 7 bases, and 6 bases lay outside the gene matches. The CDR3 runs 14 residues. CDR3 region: CATRAGLLTDTQYF. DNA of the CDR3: TGTGCCACCAGAGCGGGACTATTGACAGATACGCAGTATTTT.

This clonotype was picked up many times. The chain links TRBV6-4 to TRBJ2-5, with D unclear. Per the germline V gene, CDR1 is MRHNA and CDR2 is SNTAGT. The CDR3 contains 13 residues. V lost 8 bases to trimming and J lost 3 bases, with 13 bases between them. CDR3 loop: CASASAPEETQYF. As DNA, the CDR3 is TGTGCCAGCGCCTCAGCCCCCGAAGAGACCCAGTACTTC.

CDR3 DNA: TGTGCCAGCAGCCGCCTACAGGGAGGGTACGAGCAGTACTTC. This translates into CASSRLQGGYEQYF. The V and J genes are TRBV7-9 and TRBJ2-7, with D possibly matching TRBD2 (7 bases). Germline V gene sequence: CDR1 SEHNR, CDR2 FQNEAQ (reference sequence). This CDR3 has 14 residues. V lost 5 bases to trimming and J lost 4 bases, with 15 bases between them.

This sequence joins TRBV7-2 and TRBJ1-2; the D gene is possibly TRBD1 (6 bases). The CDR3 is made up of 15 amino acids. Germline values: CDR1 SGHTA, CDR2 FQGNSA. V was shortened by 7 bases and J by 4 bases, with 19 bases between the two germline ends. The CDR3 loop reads CASIGGQYSIYGYTF. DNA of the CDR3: TGTGCCAGCATAGGGGGGCAGTACTCGATCTATGGCTACACCTTC.

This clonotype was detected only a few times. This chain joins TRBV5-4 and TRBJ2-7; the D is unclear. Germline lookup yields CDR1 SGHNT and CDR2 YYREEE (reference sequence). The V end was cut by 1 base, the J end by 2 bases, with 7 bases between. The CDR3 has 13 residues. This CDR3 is CASSLPDTYEQYF. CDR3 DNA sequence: TGTGCCAGCAGCTTGCCAGATACCTACGAGCAGTACTTC.

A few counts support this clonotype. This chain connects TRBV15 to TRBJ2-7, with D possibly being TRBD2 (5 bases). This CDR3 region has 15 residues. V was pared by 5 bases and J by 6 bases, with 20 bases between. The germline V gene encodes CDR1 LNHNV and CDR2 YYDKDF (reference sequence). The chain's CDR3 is CATSGRNGVGSEQYF. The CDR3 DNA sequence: TGTGCCACCAGCGGTCGGAACGGGGTGGGCTCCGAGCAGTACTTC.

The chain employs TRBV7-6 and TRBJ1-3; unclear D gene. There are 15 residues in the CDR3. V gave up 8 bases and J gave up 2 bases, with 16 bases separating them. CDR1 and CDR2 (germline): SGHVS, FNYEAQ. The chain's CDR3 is CASQVSRNPGNTIYF. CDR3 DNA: TGTGCCAGCCAAGTCAGTCGGAATCCTGGAAACACCATATATTTT. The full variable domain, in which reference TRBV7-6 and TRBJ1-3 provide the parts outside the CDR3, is GAGVSQSPRYKVTKRGQDVALRCDPISGHVSLYWYRQALGQGPEFLTYFNYEAQQDKSGLPNDRFSAERPEGSISTLTIQRTEQRDSAMYRCASQVSRNPGNTIYFGEGSWLTVV.

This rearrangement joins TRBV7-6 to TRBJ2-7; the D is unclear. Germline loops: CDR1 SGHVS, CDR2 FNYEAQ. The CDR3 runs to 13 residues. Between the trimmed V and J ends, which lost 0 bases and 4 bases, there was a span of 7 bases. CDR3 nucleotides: TGTGCCAGCAGCTTAGCAGAAGGTTACGAGCAGTACTTC. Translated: CASSLAEGYEQYF.

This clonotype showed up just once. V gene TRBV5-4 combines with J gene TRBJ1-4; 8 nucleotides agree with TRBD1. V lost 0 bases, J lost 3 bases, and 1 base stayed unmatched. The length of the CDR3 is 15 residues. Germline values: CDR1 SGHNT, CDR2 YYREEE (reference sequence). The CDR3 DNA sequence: TGTGCCAGCAGCTTGGGGACAGGGCCTAATGAAAAACTGTTTTTT. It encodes CASSLGTGPNEKLFF.

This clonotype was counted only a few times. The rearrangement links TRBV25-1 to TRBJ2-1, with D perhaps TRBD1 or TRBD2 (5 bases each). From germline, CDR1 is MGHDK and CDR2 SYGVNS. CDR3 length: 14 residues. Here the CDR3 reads CARNRETDFNEQFF. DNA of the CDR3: TGTGCTAGAAATAGGGAGACAGACTTCAATGAGCAGTTCTTC.

The CDR3 region is CAGARSGSEQYF. The CDR3 DNA is TGTGCCGGGGCGAGGTCCGGCAGCGAGCAGTACTTC. The chain employs TRBV6-1 and TRBJ2-7; D possibly corresponds to TRBD1 (5 bases). V was shortened by 11 bases and J by 6 bases, with 17 bases between the two germline ends. Germline V CDR1 and CDR2: MNHNS, SASEGT. The CDR3 is made up of 12 amino acids.

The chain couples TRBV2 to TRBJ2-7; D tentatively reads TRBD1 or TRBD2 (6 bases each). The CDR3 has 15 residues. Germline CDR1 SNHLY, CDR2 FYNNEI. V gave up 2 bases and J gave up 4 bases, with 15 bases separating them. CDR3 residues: CASSESGGQGYEQYF. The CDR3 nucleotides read TGTGCCAGCAGTGAATCCGGGGGCCAGGGGTACGAGCAGTACTTC. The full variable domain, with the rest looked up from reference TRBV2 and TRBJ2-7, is EPEVTQTPSHQVTQMGQEVILRCVPISNHLYFYWYRQILGQKVEFLVSFYNNEISEKSEIFDDQFSVERPDGSNFTLKIRSTKLEDSAMYFCASSESGGQGYEQYFGPGTRLTVT.